These 20 T cell receptor beta chains came from one sample sequenced in a study of beta chain features in type 1 diabetes (dated by TCRdb to the late 2010s). Their target antigens are unknown. The paper as a whole reports these results and caveats: Type 1 diabetes patients showed a moderate but significant shortening of TCRB CDR3 length in all four CD4+ subsets.

Libraries were made using the immunoSEQ multiplex PCR assay. All of the isolated RNA was reverse transcribed with the High Capacity cDNA Reverse Transcription Kit, so expressed TCRB transcripts were sequenced. Drawn from immuneACCESS, this table holds only the in-frame rearrangements with V and J called that TCRdb kept. Clones are partly lost; checked studies trace under half to an unresolved V gene and leave the rest unexplained. This sample is represented by 680,000 or so clones; 13% of them were singletons. Approximately 0.02% of the sample is in the top ten clones. Sample: naive CD4+ T cells from blood. Interpreted using the paper, the cell subset or site label stands for: true naive CD4+ T cells. The receptors come from a man aged 18 to 30 with type 1 diabetes.

This clone was counted between two and nine times. The V call is TRBV4-2, the J call TRBJ2-5; TRBD1 matches at 9 bases. CDR1 LGHNA and CDR2 YNFKEQ come from the germline V gene. V lost 3 bases to trimming and J lost 4 bases; unmatched junction nucleotides: 9. The length of the CDR3 is 16 residues. In nucleotides, the CDR3 is TGTGCCAGCAGCCAGGCCCGACAGGGGGGAGGAGAGACCCAGTACTTC. Amino acid sequence: CASSQARQGGGETQYF.

This clone was detected a few times. Written as DNA, the CDR3 is TGTGCCAGTAGTCCTGACAGCTCCTATAAGCAGTACTTC. This translates into CASSPDSSYKQYF. V and J are TRBV19 and TRBJ2-7, with D tentatively TRBD1 (5 bases). CDR3 length equals 13 residues. V dropped 5 bases and J dropped 8 bases, with 16 bases sitting between them. Germline loops: CDR1 LNHDA, CDR2 SQIVND (reference sequence).

As regards this clone: The sample carries other DNA sequences with the same CDR3. This sequence joins TRBV9 and TRBJ2-2, with D hard to call. The V gene's germline CDR1 is SGDLS and CDR2 YYNGEE. V lost 0 bases, J lost 1 base, and 4 bases lay in between. The CDR3 runs 14 residues. The DNA of the CDR3 is TGTGCCAGCAGCGTAGCAGGGAACACCGGGGAGCTGTTTTTT. Translated, it gives CASSVAGNTGELFF.

In its sample, this clone was seen a few times. The rearrangement links TRBV30 to TRBJ1-2; unclear D gene. Trimming took 3 bases from V and 4 from J, leaving 12 bases between them. Looked up from germline, CDR1 is GTSNPN and CDR2 is SVGIG (reference sequence). CDR3 length: 13 amino acids. CDR3 DNA sequence: TGTGCCTGGAGACCCAAGGGCAGCTATGGCTACACCTTC. Protein: CAWRPKGSYGYTF.

The genes are TRBV30 and TRBJ2-7, with D perhaps assigned TRBD1 or TRBD2 (5 bases each). CDR1 and CDR2 (germline): GTSNPN, SVGIG (reference sequence). CDR3 size: 14 residues. V gave up 0 bases and J gave up 0 bases, with 9 bases separating them. CDR3 bases: TGTGCCTGGAGTGTACAGGAGGACTCCTACGAGCAGTACTTC. This gives the protein CAWSVQEDSYEQYF.

This chain uses TRBV19 with TRBJ2-3; 9 bases align to TRBD2. V gave up 9 bases and J gave up 1 base; unmatched junction bases: 8. Germline V gene lookup returns CDR1 LNHDA and CDR2 SQIVND (reference sequence). CDR3 size: 15 residues. CDR3 DNA: TGTGCCAGCGGGAGTAGCGGGGGACGCACAGATACGCAGTATTTT. Its translation: CASGSSGGRTDTQYF. Combining the CDR3 with reference TRBV19 and TRBJ2-3 gives the whole variable domain DGGITQSPKYLFRKEGQNVTLSCEQNLNHDAMYWYRQDPGQGLRLIYYSQIVNDFQKGDIAEGYSVSREKKESFPLTVTSAQKNPTAFYLCASGSSGGRTDTQYFGPGTRLTVL.

The rearrangement links TRBV29-1 to TRBJ2-5; possibly TRBD1 or TRBD2 for D (6 bases each). Trimming removed 4 bases at V and 5 bases at J, with 20 bases between. Germline V gene data show CDR1 as SQVTM and CDR2 as ANQGSEA. The length of the CDR3 is 15 residues. CDR3 DNA: TGCAGCGTTGTCCCCCTTTTCACGGGGGCGGAGACCCAGTACTTC. Protein sequence: CSVVPLFTGAETQYF.

This clone has only one observation. The rearrangement joins TRBV5-1 to TRBJ2-7; D might be TRBD1 (5 bases). The CDR3 covers 13 residues. V dropped 0 bases and J dropped 4 bases, with 8 bases sitting between them. Germline V gene data show CDR1 as SGHRS and CDR2 as YFSETQ. As DNA, the CDR3 is TGCGCCAGCAGCTTGGGGACAAGATACGAGCAGTACTTC. It codes for CASSLGTRYEQYF.

This clone occurred a few times. V usage is TRBV14 and J usage is TRBJ1-3, with D uncertain. The germline CDR1 and CDR2 sequences are SGHDN and FVKESK. The CDR3 spans 15 residues. The V end lost 1 base, the J end lost 0 bases, and 7 bases lay between the germline ends. This CDR3 reads CASSQVGISGNTIYF. The CDR3 nucleotides read TGTGCCAGCAGCCAAGTCGGTATCTCTGGAAACACCATATATTTT.

This sequence joins TRBV27 and TRBJ2-7; TRBD1 might be the D (5 bases). CDR1 is MNHEY, CDR2 SMNVEV, per germline (reference sequence). This CDR3 comprises 16 residues. The V end was cut by 6 bases, the J end by 2 bases, with 20 bases between. This CDR3 reads CASRLGLQDIPYEQYF. The CDR3 DNA reads TGTGCCAGCAGATTAGGTCTTCAGGACATCCCCTACGAGCAGTACTTC.

V gene TRBV7-9 combines with J gene TRBJ1-1, with unresolved D. CDR1 is SEHNR, CDR2 FQNEAQ, per germline (reference sequence). Deletions cut 1 base from V and 9 bases from J, with 6 bases between. CDR3 length: 11 amino acids. CDR3 nucleotide sequence: TGTGCCAGCAGCTTAGATGGGAAAGCTTTCTTT. The encoded protein is CASSLDGKAFF.

The table lists this clone with a few counts. In the same sample, other DNA sequences code for this CDR3. V and J are TRBV30 and TRBJ1-1; D is perhaps TRBD1 (5 bases). Trimming removed 2 bases from V and 3 bases from J, with 10 bases in between. The CDR3 extends over 13 amino acids. Germline-derived CDR1 and CDR2 are GTSNPN and SVGIG (reference sequence). In DNA, the CDR3 is TGTGCCTGGAGTAGGGGTCTCGACACTGAAGCTTTCTTT. This sequence encodes CAWSRGLDTEAFF.

In this sample, this clone turned up a few times. This chain links TRBV9 with TRBJ1-1; D not certain. Trimming took 3 bases from V and 2 from J, leaving 11 bases between them. CDR1 is SGDLS and CDR2 is YYNGEE in the germline V gene. The CDR3 has 14 residues. Here the CDR3 DNA reads TGTGCCAGCAGCGACCAAGAGTACAACACTGAAGCTTTCTTT. It specifies CASSDQEYNTEAFF.

This clone was counted a few times. The chain has TRBV7-2 and TRBJ2-7; TRBD1 matches at 7 bases. Germline V gives CDR1 SGHTA, CDR2 FQGNSA. V lost 7 bases, J lost 4 bases, and 13 bases stayed unmatched. The CDR3 is 15 residues long. The CDR3 DNA follows: TGTGCCAGCACCAAAAACCCGGGACAGAGGTACGAGCAGTACTTC. It specifies CASTKNPGQRYEQYF.

This clone turned up a few times. The J gene is TRBJ1-1, the V gene TRBV10-3; weak D call: TRBD1 (6 bases). Deletions cut 6 bases from V and 1 base from J, with 18 bases between. This CDR3 is 16 amino acids long. Germline V gene lookup returns CDR1 ENHRY and CDR2 SYGVKD. The CDR3 spells CAISPGIGTQNTEAFF. The CDR3 bases are TGTGCCATCAGCCCCGGGATTGGGACACAGAACACTGAAGCTTTCTTT.

This clone has only a few counts. This sequence joins TRBV5-6 and TRBJ2-7, with D perhaps TRBD1 or TRBD2 (5 bases each). The CDR3 spans 14 residues. The V end was cut by 5 bases, the J end by 2 bases, with 14 bases between. The germline CDR1 and CDR2 sequences are SGHDT and YYEEEE. The chain's CDR3 is CASRPGRRTYEQYF. CDR3 sequence (DNA): TGTGCCAGCAGGCCGGGGCGGAGGACCTACGAGCAGTACTTC.

The sample holds a few counts of this clone. The chain employs TRBV28 and TRBJ2-7; 9 bases match TRBD1. J was trimmed by 7 bases and V by 2 bases; bases with no gene match: 9. This CDR3 comprises 15 residues. Germline V gives CDR1 MDHEN, CDR2 SYDVKM. CDR3 residues: CASSLGDRVTEEQYF. CDR3 nucleotides: TGTGCCAGCAGTTTAGGGGACAGGGTCACCGAGGAGCAGTACTTC.

V and J are TRBV6-4 and TRBJ1-5; D is unclear. CDR3 length: 13 amino acids. The germline gives CDR1 MRHNA, CDR2 SNTAGT. The ends were cut back, 3 bases at V and 0 bases at J, with 3 bases in the middle. The CDR3 nucleotides are TGTGCCAGCAGTGAAGGTAGCAATCAGCCCCAGCATTTT. Protein product: CASSEGSNQPQHF.

The J gene is TRBJ2-1, the V gene TRBV5-1; 12 nucleotides align to TRBD2. In germline, CDR1 is SGHRS, CDR2 YFSETQ. This CDR3 contains 15 residues. V lost 9 bases and J lost 7; bases outside the gene matches: 11. The CDR3 region has the DNA TGCGCCACCCACCAACTAGCGGGGGGACCTAATGAGCAGTTCTTC. Translation gives CATHQLAGGPNEQFF.

The V gene is TRBV5-4, the J gene TRBJ1-1; D ambiguous. Germline V lookup: CDR1 SGHNT, CDR2 YYREEE (reference sequence). The CDR3 covers 14 residues. Trimming left V 0 bases short and J 0 bases short, with 6 bases between. In DNA form, the CDR3 reads TGTGCCAGCAGCTTGGGAGGCATGAACACTGAAGCTTTCTTT. It translates to CASSLGGMNTEAFF. Full variable domain (outside the CDR3, taken from reference TRBV5-4 and TRBJ1-1): ETGVTQSPTHLIKTRGQQVTLRCSSQSGHNTVSWYQQALGQGPQFIFQYYREEENGRGNFPPRFSGLQFPNYSSELNVNALELDDSALYLCASSLGGMNTEAFFGQGTRLTVV.